This T cell receptor beta chain stems from a study of T cell repertoires in cytomegalovirus infection (dated by TCRdb to the late 2010s). For context, the study as a whole: Donor HLA type was relevant to the analysis, as public TCR beta signatures indicated carriage of CMV infection together with the matching HLA type. Overall results and qualifications from the work: Carriers of CMV infection plus the relevant HLA type were discriminated by the cumulative frequency of public TCR beta family members in the study cohort and in an independent approximately 400-donor cohort. The ex vivo response was dominated by HLA-C-restricted CMV-specific TCR beta clonotypes, which also provided the single most frequent clonotype in two of eight donors.

The germline V gene provides CDR1 SGHTA and CDR2 FQGNSA. After removal of 5 bases from V and 0 bases from J, the junction retains 12 bases not matched to a gene. CDR3 length: 17 amino acids, cysteine to phenylalanine. Only the CDR3 region is kept as DNA, spanning 51 bases read in frame from base 1. TCRdb shows the sequencer as Illumina HiSeq 1500. TCRdb trimmed the raw reads at Q25, called clones with MiXCR and kept productive beta chains. All rows with the same CDR3 protein become a single entry with the most common DNA and genes. In this sample the table shows approximately 250,000 distinct CDR3 sequences, 6% to 8% of which occur a single time. The top ten hold around 6.9% of the sample. This clonotype was seen repeatedly, ten times or more. The antigen this receptor binds is unknown. Base qualities are not provided; no much larger clone lies one nucleotide away.

The sequence is built from TRBV7-2 and TRBJ1-2; 7 nucleotides in the junction match TRBD1. The receptor's source is a human donor in good health (CMV status not recorded). Some clones in this sample may be carry-over from other donors' samples. The sample consisted of PBMCs. The nucleotide sequence reads TGTGCCAGCAGCCCCCGACAGGGAGGTTCCGCTAACTATGGCTACACCTTC. Translated, this gives CASSPRQGGSANYGYTF.